A selection of T cell receptor beta chains follows, all from one sample in a study of regulatory T cells in long-lasting Graves disease. MiXCR was run by TCRdb on the multiplex PCR reads, yielding one entry per CDR3 protein. Of 350,000 to 500,000 distinct CDR3 sequences in the sample, roughly 23% were seen once. The source material was peripheral blood mononuclear cells (PBMCs), sampled when the disease was refractory, from a patient treated with antithyroid drugs. The receptor set was obtained from a female donor with Graves disease. Each CDR3 is given with its conserved first and last residue. A D gene is named only where the DNA matches it firmly. Clone size is not always given. Where it is, it says once, few, many or a class for expanded clones.

clone_size d_call j_call v_call cdr3_aa cdr3_nt
few NA TRBJ2-2 TRBV12-5 CASGLTETGELFF TGTGCTAGTGGTTTGACAGAAACCGGGGAGCTGTTTTTT
few NA TRBJ1-1 TRBV10-3 CAISDGWNTEAFF TGTGCCATCAGTGACGGGTGGAACACTGAAGCTTTCTTT
few TRBD2 TRBJ2-2 TRBV24-1 CATSDPGLAGTLLTGELFF TGTGCCACCAGTGATCCCGGACTAGCGGGGACCCTGCTGACCGGGGAGCTGTTTTTT
NA TRBD2 TRBJ2-1 TRBV7-9 CASSFASGANEQFF TGTGCCAGCAGCTTTGCTAGCGGGGCCAATGAGCAGTTCTTC
NA NA TRBJ2-5 TRBV25-1 CASAHQTQYF TGTGCCAGCGCCCACCAGACCCAGTACTTC
many TRBD1 TRBJ2-2 TRBV2 CASRDRDRENTGELFF TGTGCCAGCAGAGACCGGGACAGGGAGAACACCGGGGAACTGTTTTTT
few NA TRBJ1-5 TRBV11-2 CASSLGHGNQPQHF TGTGCCAGCAGCTTAGGACATGGCAATCAGCCCCAGCATTTT
NA TRBD1 TRBJ2-6 TRBV7-6 CASSFPPGQGSGANVLTF TGTGCCAGCAGCTTTCCTCCGGGACAGGGATCTGGGGCCAACGTCCTGACTTTC
NA TRBD2 TRBJ2-7 TRBV5-6 CASSLGLAGGLYEQYF TGTGCCAGCAGCTTGGGACTAGCGGGAGGTTTATACGAGCAGTACTTC
few TRBD2 TRBJ2-7 TRBV20-1 CSATGAGVHEQYF TGCAGTGCAACAGGAGCGGGAGTACACGAGCAGTACTTC
many NA TRBJ1-6 TRBV12-3/TRBV12-4 CASTPQGGSPLHF TGTGCCAGCACCCCCCAGGGTGGCTCACCCCTCCACTTT
many NA TRBJ1-1 TRBV29-1 CSVGLLTKATEAFF TGCAGCGTTGGCCTCCTAACTAAGGCCACTGAAGCTTTCTTT
NA NA TRBJ2-7 TRBV20-1 CSAWDFRISYEQYF TGCAGTGCCTGGGACTTCCGAATCTCCTACGAGCAGTACTTC
many NA TRBJ2-2 TRBV12-3/TRBV12-4 CASRDSRGYTGELFF TGTGCCAGCAGGGACTCCAGGGGTTACACCGGGGAGCTGTTTTTT
many TRBD1 TRBJ1-1 TRBV2 CASSHRGGAFF TGTGCCAGCAGTCACAGGGGTGGAGCTTTCTTT
many NA TRBJ1-4 TRBV7-9 CASSSTVNEKLFF TGTGCCAGCAGCTCGACAGTTAATGAAAAACTGTTTTTT
NA NA TRBJ2-2 TRBV27 CASSLYLNTGELFF TGTGCCAGCAGTTTATATTTGAACACCGGGGAGCTGTTTTTT
many NA TRBJ2-7 TRBV19 CATHRGLADEQYF TGTGCCACTCACCGGGGGCTAGCTGACGAGCAGTACTTC
NA TRBD2 TRBJ2-1 TRBV6-5 CASSYTPDDGRGRGNEQFF TGTGCCAGCAGTTACACCCCCGATGACGGGAGGGGGAGGGGGAATGAGCAGTTCTTC
many TRBD1 TRBJ2-5 TRBV27 CASRDRGVGQETQYF TGTGCCAGCAGAGACAGGGGAGTAGGTCAAGAGACCCAGTACTTC
NA TRBD2 TRBJ2-2 TRBV20-1 CSARGRAATGELFF TGCAGTGCTAGGGGGAGGGCGGCCACCGGGGAGCTATTTTTT
many NA TRBJ2-2 TRBV28 CATWGLSNTGELFF TGTGCCACATGGGGGTTATCGAACACCGGGGAGCTGTTTTTT
many NA TRBJ1-4 TRBV6-1 CAGQGTNEKLFF TGTGCCGGTCAGGGAACTAATGAAAAACTGTTTTTT
NA NA TRBJ1-5 TRBV18 CASSTSDLPNQPQHF TGTGCCAGCTCAACGAGTGACCTGCCCAATCAGCCCCAGCATTTT
few TRBD1 TRBJ2-5 TRBV5-4 CASSPSHRGETQYF TGTGCCAGCAGCCCCTCACACAGGGGAGAGACCCAGTACTTC
many NA TRBJ2-5 TRBV28 CASSLPWSGSDRGETQYF TGTGCCAGCAGCCTTCCATGGTCCGGGAGTGATCGGGGAGAGACCCAGTACTTC
NA TRBD1 TRBJ2-5 TRBV5-4 CASSRRPGGEETQYF TGTGCCAGCAGCCGACGTCCAGGGGGTGAAGAGACCCAGTACTTC
many NA TRBJ2-3 TRBV28 CASSAKSRDTQYF TGTGCCAGCAGTGCCAAGTCCCGGGATACGCAGTATTTT
NA TRBD1 TRBJ1-1 TRBV29-1 CSGRQGNTEAFF TGCAGCGGCCGACAGGGAAACACTGAAGCTTTCTTT
NA NA TRBJ2-7 TRBV5-1 CASRPDYPWEQYF TGCGCCAGCAGACCCGACTACCCTTGGGAGCAGTACTTC
NA NA TRBJ2-3 TRBV24-1 CATSGASVTQYF TGTGCCACCAGCGGTGCGTCTGTTACGCAGTATTTT
NA NA TRBJ1-2 TRBV19 CASSIDRRTYGYTF TGTGCCAGTAGTATCGACAGGCGAACATATGGCTACACCTTC
many NA TRBJ2-7 TRBV6-1 CASRATGMSTGEQYF TGTGCCAGCAGGGCAACAGGGATGTCAACTGGCGAGCAGTACTTC
few NA TRBJ1-1 TRBV7-6 CASSLMGGEAFF TGTGCCAGCAGCCTAATGGGGGGTGAAGCTTTCTTT
few TRBD1 TRBJ2-7 TRBV9 CASSPRAGTGPYEQYF TGTGCCAGCAGCCCCCGCGCCGGGACAGGGCCCTACGAGCAGTACTTC
many NA TRBJ1-4 TRBV30 CAWSNRVREKLFF TGTGCCTGGAGCAACAGGGTCCGGGAAAAACTGTTTTTT
NA NA TRBJ2-3 TRBV12-3/TRBV12-4 CASSLASSSTDTQYF TGTGCCAGCAGTTTAGCTAGCTCTAGCACAGATACGCAGTATTTT
many TRBD2 TRBJ2-5 TRBV27 CASKRLAGGWETQYF TGTGCCAGCAAACGACTAGCGGGAGGGTGGGAGACCCAGTACTTC
many TRBD1 TRBJ1-6 TRBV20-1 CSAGDRGSPLHF TGCAGTGCCGGGGACAGGGGTTCACCCCTCCACTTT
NA NA TRBJ1-5 TRBV19 CASSIAEDSNQPQHF TGTGCCAGTAGTATAGCAGAAGATAGCAATCAGCCCCAGCATTTT